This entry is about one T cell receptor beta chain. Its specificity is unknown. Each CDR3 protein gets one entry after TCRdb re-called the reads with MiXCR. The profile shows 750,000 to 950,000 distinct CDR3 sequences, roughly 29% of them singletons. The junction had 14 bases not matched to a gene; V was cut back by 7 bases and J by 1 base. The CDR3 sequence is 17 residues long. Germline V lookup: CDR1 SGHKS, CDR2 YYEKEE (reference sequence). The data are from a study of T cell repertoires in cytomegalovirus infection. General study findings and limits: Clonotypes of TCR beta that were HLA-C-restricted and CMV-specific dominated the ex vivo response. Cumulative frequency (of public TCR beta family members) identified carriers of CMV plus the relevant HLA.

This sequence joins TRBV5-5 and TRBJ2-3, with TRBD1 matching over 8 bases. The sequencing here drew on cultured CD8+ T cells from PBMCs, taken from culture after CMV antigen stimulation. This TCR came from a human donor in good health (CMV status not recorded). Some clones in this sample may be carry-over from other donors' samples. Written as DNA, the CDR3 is TGTGCCAGCCGAGAGACGGCAGGGGGCAAAGGCACAGATACGCAGTATTTT. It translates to CASRETAGGKGTDTQYF.